Listed here is a single T cell receptor beta chain. Its antigen is unidentified. Sequencing was performed with immunoSEQ multiplex PCR; in TCRdb, only in-frame clones are kept and a portion is missing. Of about 100,000 clones in the sample, about 92% were seen once. The data were taken from a study of T cell responses to AZD1222 COVID-19 vaccine. The trim removed 0 bases at V and 5 bases at J, leaving 0 bases unmatched. This CDR3 region has 14 residues. CDR1 is ENHRY, CDR2 SYGVKD, per germline. Study-wide results and caveats: AZD1222 recipients seropositive at baseline numbered only 5 or 6. A reported finding is that nearly half of spike-specific TCRs target unmutated variant regions.

The V gene is TRBV10-3, the J gene TRBJ2-2; 7 bases are shared with TRBD1. The receptor comes from an adult in good health. Sequenced material: peripheral blood, taken on day 0 of AZD1222 vaccination. The DNA of the CDR3 is TGTGCCATCAGTGAGTCGACAGGGACCGGGGAGCTGTTTTTT. Translation gives CAISESTGTGELFF.